Listed below are T cell receptor beta chains from one sample, sequenced in a study of cytomegalovirus exposure and HLA in healthy donors. TCRdb's table, derived via immunoSEQ multiplex PCR, lists solely in-frame clones and lacks some. The sample holds 150,000 or so clones; just under 75% are singletons and the top ten take 1.6%. What was sequenced was PBMCs. These receptors were taken from a woman between 18 and 30 years old in good health and CMV-seronegative. The CDR3 runs from the conserved cysteine through the conserved F or W. The D gene is left open where the match is weak. Some rows mark clone size as missing; the rest say once, few, many or name a class of expanded clone.

J gene: TRBJ2-7
D gene: NA
clone size: NA
V gene: TRBV10-3
CDR3 protein: CAISERMVTETEQYF
CDR3 DNA: TGTGCCATCAGTGAGAGAATGGTTACAGAGACGGAGCAGTACTTC

J gene: TRBJ1-2
D gene: NA
clone size: few
V gene: TRBV4-3
CDR3 protein: CASSQDVRGVREDGYTF
CDR3 DNA: TGCGCCAGCAGCCAAGATGTTCGGGGAGTTCGGGAAGATGGCTACACCTTC

J gene: TRBJ2-3
D gene: NA
clone size: once
V gene: TRBV5-4
CDR3 protein: CASSFPPGTQYF
CDR3 DNA: TGTGCCAGCAGCTTTCCCCCCGGGACGCAGTATTTT

J gene: TRBJ2-7
D gene: TRBD1
clone size: NA
V gene: TRBV11-2
CDR3 protein: CASSSTGTGFHEQYF
CDR3 DNA: TGTGCCAGCAGCTCTACCGGGACAGGGTTCCACGAGCAGTACTTC

J gene: TRBJ1-1
D gene: NA
clone size: NA
V gene: TRBV21-1
CDR3 protein: CASLRGGRYTEAFF
CDR3 DNA: TGTGCCAGCTTACGGGGAGGTAGGTACACTGAAGCTTTCTTT

J gene: TRBJ1-5
D gene: TRBD1
clone size: once
V gene: TRBV15
CDR3 protein: CATSNPTQGAYQPQHF
CDR3 DNA: TGTGCCACCAGCAACCCAACTCAGGGGGCGTATCAGCCCCAGCATTTT

J gene: TRBJ2-3
D gene: TRBD2
clone size: few
V gene: TRBV18
CDR3 protein: CASSPPGLAGSTDTQYF
CDR3 DNA: TGTGCCAGCTCACCACCGGGACTAGCGGGGAGCACAGATACGCAGTATTTT

J gene: TRBJ1-2
D gene: NA
clone size: NA
V gene: TRBV7-2
CDR3 protein: CASSSGQRYGYTF
CDR3 DNA: TGTGCCAGCAGCTCCGGACAACGCTATGGCTACACCTTC

J gene: TRBJ2-1
D gene: TRBD1
clone size: NA
V gene: TRBV18
CDR3 protein: CASSQQGALAYNEQFF
CDR3 DNA: TGTGCCAGCTCACAACAGGGGGCTTTGGCCTACAATGAGCAGTTCTTC

J gene: TRBJ1-5
D gene: NA
clone size: NA
V gene: TRBV4-3
CDR3 protein: CASSQESGQPQHF
CDR3 DNA: TGCGCCAGCAGCCAAGAATCGGGTCAGCCCCAGCATTTT

J gene: TRBJ1-3
D gene: TRBD1
clone size: NA
V gene: TRBV5-8
CDR3 protein: CASSWDRAGGNTIYF
CDR3 DNA: TGTGCCAGCAGCTGGGACAGGGCGGGAGGAAACACCATATATTTT

J gene: TRBJ1-2
D gene: NA
clone size: NA
V gene: TRBV5-4
CDR3 protein: CASSLEVRRSYGYTF
CDR3 DNA: TGTGCCAGCAGCTTGGAGGTGCGGCGATCCTATGGCTACACCTTC

J gene: TRBJ2-2
D gene: NA
clone size: few
V gene: TRBV6-1
CDR3 protein: CASRNTMIITGELFF
CDR3 DNA: TGTGCCAGCAGAAACACCATGATTATTACCGGGGAGCTGTTTTTT

J gene: TRBJ1-5
D gene: NA
clone size: NA
V gene: TRBV20-1
CDR3 protein: CSAGERAQHF
CDR3 DNA: TGCAGTGCAGGGGAGCGGGCCCAGCATTTT

J gene: TRBJ1-2
D gene: NA
clone size: few
V gene: TRBV4-3
CDR3 protein: CASSQDRGSGGYTF
CDR3 DNA: TGCGCCAGCAGCCAAGATCGTGGTTCGGGAGGCTACACCTTC